The clone carrying this T cell receptor (beta chain) was counted a few times. The antigen is not known. This specimen comes from a study of T-cell memory formation after mild COVID-19. The wider study: Largely, the TCR clusters proved donor specific. The study, taken as a whole, reports: Pre-infection memory harbored some responding clones, suggesting cross-reactive memory joined.

Barcoded TCR alpha and TCR beta cDNA libraries with UMIs came from 5'RACE using constant-segment primers. TCRdb reprocessed the 5' RACE reads with MiXCR, giving one entry per CDR3 protein. In the table there are about 560,000 distinct CDR3 sequences, approximately 19% of which are singletons. CDR3 length: 13 amino acids. Germline V CDR1 and CDR2: SGHTA, FQGTGA. The V gene end was trimmed by 3 bases and the J gene end by 6 bases; junction bases not matched to a gene: 1. This chain joins TRBV7-3 and TRBJ2-3; 9 bases fit TRBD1. This TCR came from an adult woman who had mild COVID-19 (a few samples of this study predate the infection). Cell type and time point are not known. The sample consisted of PBMCs or a T cell subset sorted from them (not recorded which). The CDR3 reads CASSFDRGDTQYF. CDR3 nucleotides: TGTGCCAGCAGCTTTGACAGGGGGGATACGCAGTATTTT.